This TCR beta chain was identified in a study of blood T cell repertoires in COVID-19. Study-level background: Italy, Spain and the United States were the sources of the convalescent and acute COVID-19 samples. PBMCs, B-cell-depleted T cells, or T cells provided the cDNA or gDNA that made up the material.

Authors' methods: Researchers report that nucleated cell counts were estimated from reference gene primer amplification. Some clones are missing from TCRdb's copy, which holds only in-frame ones; the method was immunoSEQ multiplex PCR. The V and J calls and the clone size are those of that table, but D and trimming were determined from the DNA. Of a few hundred thousand clones listed, about 86% are singletons. Germline lookup yields CDR1 MNHNS and CDR2 SASEGT. Trimming removed 3 bases from V and 5 bases from J, with 14 bases in between. The CDR3 is made up of 15 amino acids. The material sequenced was peripheral blood. This receptor was obtained from a man between 18 and 29 years old with active or convalescent COVID-19. The J gene is TRBJ1-3, the V gene TRBV6-1; tentatively, D is TRBD1 (6 bases). CDR3 in DNA: TGTGCCAGCAGTGAGTTGACAGGAGCTAGAAACACCATATATTTT. Protein: CASSELTGARNTIYF.